This T cell receptor beta chain was profiled in a study of blood T cell repertoires in COVID-19. Sequencing used immunoSEQ multiplex PCR; TCRdb keeps in-frame clones, though not all of them. The sample holds around 160,000 clones, roughly 88% seen once. The ends were cut back, 2 bases at V and 7 bases at J, with 9 bases in the middle. The CDR3 is 13 amino acids. Germline V lookup: CDR1 SGHVS, CDR2 FQNEAQ. The chain joins TRBV7-8 to TRBJ1-3; a weak D match, TRBD1 (5 bases). The source of this sequence is a woman in her thirties with acute COVID-19. Sequencing was performed on PBMCs or T cells enriched from blood (not recorded which). For the CDR3, the DNA is TGTGCCAGCAGCTTATCGGGGGGTAACACCATATATTTT. Translating gives CASSLSGGNTIYF.